The rows below give T cell receptor beta chains drawn from one sample of a study of stem cell transplantation in POMP-related autoinflammatory disease. Profiled with immunoSEQ multiplex PCR; TCRdb holds only in-frame clones, not every one. This table has tens of thousands of clones, approximately 90% appearing once. The sample consisted of CD4+ T cells from PBMCs, taken after stem cell transplantation. These receptors were collected from a human patient with POMP-related autoinflammation and immune dysregulation (PRAID). Some T cells may be transferred from the graft donor. The CDR3 runs from the conserved cysteine through the conserved F or W.

CDR3	V	J
CASSPAGTYEQYF	TRBV18	TRBJ2-7
CASLQGSGNTIYF	TRBV28	TRBJ1-3
CASSVGLAGALYEQYF	TRBV6-1	TRBJ2-7
CASSHRAGDTQYF	TRBV3-1/TRBV3-2	TRBJ2-3
CASSETISGSGYTF	TRBV2	TRBJ1-2
CASSLGGGQPQHF	TRBV5-1	TRBJ1-5
CASSLTLAGGPFAKNIQYF	TRBV27	TRBJ2-4
CASRAQGSLKNIQYF	TRBV5-1	TRBJ2-4
CASSVRTSGGVGTDTQYF	TRBV7-2	TRBJ2-3
CASSPPGGTGGLYEQYF	TRBV18	TRBJ2-7
CAIRPTGVNTEAFF	TRBV10-3	TRBJ1-1
CASSDYGRNIQYF	TRBV7-9	TRBJ2-4
CASSLGGAGNTIYF	TRBV7-9	TRBJ1-3
CASGVGQLNTEAFF	TRBV6-6	TRBJ1-1
CSVEVQTYNEQFF	TRBV29-1	TRBJ2-1
CASSLRPPYGYTF	TRBV5-1	TRBJ1-2